This entry features one TCR beta chain sequence. This sample is part of a study of blood T cell repertoires in COVID-19. Background on the study: Samples taken during acute and convalescent COVID-19 were collected in the United States, Italy and Spain. The analysed material was cDNA or gDNA that came from T cells, B-cell-depleted T cells, or PBMCs.

As originally analysed: Reference gene primer amplification in the assay estimated nucleated cell counts. Sequencing used immunoSEQ multiplex PCR; TCRdb keeps in-frame clones, though not all of them. D and trimming were read from the DNA, whereas the V and J calls and clone size are those reported in that table. The sample lists some 180,000 clones, 90% occurring once. The CDR3 is 13 amino acids. Germline CDR1 reads SGHNT; CDR2 reads YYREEE (reference sequence). V trimming: 4 bases; J trimming: 9 bases; junction bases outside the gene matches: 7. The TCR comes from a man in his fifties with acute or convalescent COVID-19. This chain links TRBV5-4 with TRBJ2-1, with TRBD1 matching over 7 bases. What was sequenced was peripheral blood. CDR3 region: CASSPGQFSEQFF. The CDR3 bases are TGTGCCAGCAGCCCGGGACAGTTTAGTGAGCAGTTCTTC.